Listed below are T cell receptor beta chains from one sample, sequenced in a study of cytomegalovirus exposure and HLA in healthy donors. Produced via immunoSEQ multiplex PCR; TCRdb's table is partial and in-frame only. The repertoire holds roughly 20,000 clones, 65% to 85% seen once, with 7% to 9% in the top ten. Sequencing used PBMCs. All receptors derive from a man in his sixties in good health and CMV-seronegative. The CDR3 runs from the conserved cysteine through the conserved F or W. A D gene is named only where the DNA matches it firmly. For some rows the clone size is stated as once, few or many, or as a class when expanded; others skip it.

V gene	D gene	clone size	J gene	CDR3 DNA	CDR3 protein
TRBV7-2	TRBD2	NA	TRBJ2-5	TGTGCCAGCAGCTTCGGGGGGGCCAGGGAGACCCAGTACTTC	CASSFGGARETQYF
TRBV19	NA	once	TRBJ1-2	TGTGCCAGTAAATCGATCGTCGGAGGCATACAAGCTAACTATGGCTACACCTTC	CASKSIVGGIQANYGYTF
TRBV25-1	NA	NA	TRBJ1-3	TGTGCCAGCAGTGGAACAACTGGAAACACCATATATTTT	CASSGTTGNTIYF
TRBV19	TRBD1	NA	TRBJ2-6	TGTGCCAGTTCGGGACAGGGATACTCTGGGGCCAACGTCCTGACTTTC	CASSGQGYSGANVLTF
TRBV27	NA	NA	TRBJ1-1	TGTGCCAGCAGTTTCTGGGAGGGTGAAGCTTTCTTT	CASSFWEGEAFF
TRBV14	NA	NA	TRBJ1-2	TGTGCCAGCAGCCAATCGGAGGGTACCTATGGCTACACCTTC	CASSQSEGTYGYTF
TRBV2	TRBD2	NA	TRBJ2-1	TGTGCCAGCAGTTCTAGCGGGGGGCGCTACAATGAGCAGTTCTTC	CASSSSGGRYNEQFF
TRBV9	NA	NA	TRBJ1-1	TGTGCCAGCCAGAGGGCAGGAAGCACTGAAGCTTTCTTT	CASQRAGSTEAFF
TRBV6-6	NA	NA	TRBJ2-3	TGTGCCAGCAGTTACACGCGATTTGCAACCACAGATACGCAGTATTTT	CASSYTRFATTDTQYF
TRBV18	NA	NA	TRBJ2-4	TGTGCCAGCTCACCAGACAGGAGGAACATTCAGTACTTC	CASSPDRRNIQYF